A single sample gave rise to the 7 T cell receptor beta chains below, sequenced in a study of T cell changes during pregnancy in multiple sclerosis. The table came from immunoSEQ multiplex PCR; TCRdb's copy has only in-frame clones and leaves some out. The table lists around 56,000 clones, approximately 90% of them singletons. The starting material was peripheral blood, obtained in the third trimester of pregnancy. The receptors come from a female donor in good health, enrolled as a control in a pregnancy study.

The chain links TRBV15 to TRBJ2-3; 8 nucleotides agree with TRBD1. This CDR3 spans 18 amino acids. The V and J ends lost 4 bases and 1 base, in that order; junction bases with no gene match: 13. The germline gives CDR1 LNHNV, CDR2 YYDKDF (reference sequence). This CDR3 is CATSTPPGTGYRTDTQYF. The CDR3 coding sequence is TGTGCCACCAGCACACCACCCGGGACAGGCTATCGCACAGATACGCAGTATTTT. Together with reference TRBV15 and TRBJ2-3, the CDR3 gives the full variable domain: DAMVIQNPRYQVTQFGKPVTLSCSQTLNHNVMYWYQQKSSQAPKLLFHYYDKDFNNEADTPDNFQSRRPNTSFCFLDIRSPGLGDTAMYLCATSTPPGTGYRTDTQYFGPGTRLTVL.

The V and J genes are TRBV28 and TRBJ1-5, with 7 bases fitting TRBD1. Germline loops: CDR1 MDHEN, CDR2 SYDVKM. This CDR3 is 16 amino acids long. The V gene end was trimmed by 4 bases and the J gene end by 3 bases; junction bases not matched to a gene: 9. The CDR3 is CASSSAGQVSNQPQHF. The CDR3 DNA is TGTGCCAGCAGTTCCGCAGGACAGGTTTCCAATCAGCCCCAGCATTTT.

The chain is built from TRBV7-6 and TRBJ2-3; the D gene is possibly TRBD1 (5 bases). Between the trimmed V and J ends, which lost 1 base and 4 bases, there was a span of 12 bases. Per germline, CDR1 SGHVS and CDR2 FNYEAQ. The CDR3 consists of 15 residues. The CDR3: CASSLVGVRADTQYF. CDR3 nucleotides: TGTGCCAGCAGCTTAGTTGGAGTCAGGGCAGATACGCAGTATTTT.

The chain uses TRBV28 and TRBJ2-7, with D possibly matching TRBD1 (5 bases). Germline lookup yields CDR1 MDHEN and CDR2 SYDVKM. The CDR3 runs to 14 residues. Trimming shortened V by 5 bases and J by 2 bases, and 13 bases separated the two germline ends. CDR3 residues: CASSQTDSPYEQYF. Here the CDR3 DNA reads TGTGCCAGCAGTCAAACAGACAGTCCCTACGAGCAGTACTTC.

The chain uses TRBV7-8 and TRBJ2-5; D perhaps matches TRBD2 (5 bases). From germline, CDR1 is SGHVS and CDR2 FQNEAQ. Trimming took off 7 bases at V and 1 base at J, with 10 bases between the two ends. The CDR3 length is 13 residues. The CDR3 reads CASISGSQETQYF. Here the CDR3 DNA reads TGTGCCAGCATATCGGGGTCCCAAGAGACCCAGTACTTC.

CDR3 residues: CASSLTGKTEAFF. For the CDR3, the DNA is TGTGCCAGCAGTTTGACAGGGAAAACTGAAGCTTTCTTT. The rearrangement joins TRBV7-8 to TRBJ1-1; TRBD1 aligns across 7 bases. The V gene's germline CDR1 is SGHVS and CDR2 FQNEAQ. Germline trimming cut 6 bases from V and 5 bases from J; bases unmatched to any gene: 6. The CDR3 length is 13 residues.

The V and J genes are TRBV6-5 and TRBJ2-5; TRBD1 matches 9 bases. Trimming cost V 5 bases and J 4 bases; bases outside gene matches: 2. The length of the CDR3 is 13 residues. Germline-derived CDR1 and CDR2 are MNHEY and SVGAGI. The CDR3 sequence is CASSPGQGETQYF. The CDR3 DNA follows: TGTGCCAGCAGTCCGGGACAGGGAGAGACCCAGTACTTC.